The rows below give T cell receptor beta chains drawn from one sample of a study of blood T cell repertoires in COVID-19. Assay: immunoSEQ multiplex PCR; the TCRdb copy retains only in-frame clones and omits some. Of some 200,000 clones listed, approximately 80% are singletons. Sample: PBMCs or T cells enriched from blood (not recorded which). The receptors here all came from a man between 35 and 55 years old who had recovered from COVID-19. Both conserved end residues are part of each CDR3. A D gene is named only where the DNA matches it firmly. A clone size is listed for some rows: how often the clone was seen (once, few, many), or a class if it is expanded.

clone size: NA; J gene: TRBJ2-2; CDR3 length: 13; D gene: NA; V gene: TRBV19; CDR3 DNA: TGTGCCAGTAGTATAAGGGGTACCGGGGAGCTGTTTTTT; CDR3 protein: CASSIRGTGELFF
clone size: NA; J gene: TRBJ2-1; CDR3 length: 15; D gene: TRBD2; V gene: TRBV12-5; CDR3 DNA: TGTGCTAGTGTGTCCGGGAGGAGCTCCTACAATGAGCAGTTCTTC; CDR3 protein: CASVSGRSSYNEQFF
clone size: NA; J gene: TRBJ2-7; CDR3 length: 14; D gene: TRBD1; V gene: TRBV27; CDR3 DNA: TGTGCCAGTTCCCGGGACAGGGGTTTCTACGAGCAGTACTTC; CDR3 protein: CASSRDRGFYEQYF
clone size: few; J gene: TRBJ1-6; CDR3 length: 17; D gene: NA; V gene: TRBV4-2; CDR3 DNA: TGTGCCAGCAGCCATCACGCAGGGGAATCCTATAATTCACCCCTCCACTTT; CDR3 protein: CASSHHAGESYNSPLHF
clone size: NA; J gene: TRBJ1-1; CDR3 length: 13; D gene: NA; V gene: TRBV4-1; CDR3 DNA: TGCGCCAGCAGCCAAGAGAGCCTCGGGGAAGCTTTCTTT; CDR3 protein: CASSQESLGEAFF
clone size: NA; J gene: TRBJ2-1; CDR3 length: 15; D gene: TRBD2; V gene: TRBV6-4; CDR3 DNA: TGTGCCAGCAGTGACGAAGGACTAGTTCACAATGAGCAGTTCTTC; CDR3 protein: CASSDEGLVHNEQFF
clone size: few; J gene: TRBJ2-3; CDR3 length: 17; D gene: NA; V gene: TRBV11-2; CDR3 DNA: TGTGCCAGCAGCCCCGTAGTAGCAATGACGAGAGCAGATACGCAGTATTTT; CDR3 protein: CASSPVVAMTRADTQYF
clone size: few; J gene: TRBJ1-1; CDR3 length: 14; D gene: NA; V gene: TRBV10-2; CDR3 DNA: TGCGCCAGCAGTCCCACTCGGGAAGTGACTGAAGCTTTCTTT; CDR3 protein: CASSPTREVTEAFF
clone size: NA; J gene: TRBJ1-2; CDR3 length: 17; D gene: TRBD1; V gene: TRBV4-1; CDR3 DNA: TGCGCCAGCACCAGACACCAGGACAGGGGGCACAACTATGGCTACACCTTC; CDR3 protein: CASTRHQDRGHNYGYTF
clone size: NA; J gene: TRBJ1-6; CDR3 length: 18; D gene: NA; V gene: TRBV11-2; CDR3 DNA: TGTGCCAGCAGCTTAGAGGTCTTAGGGAGCTCCTATAATTCACCCCTCCACTTT; CDR3 protein: CASSLEVLGSSYNSPLHF
clone size: NA; J gene: TRBJ2-2; CDR3 length: 15; D gene: TRBD1; V gene: TRBV24-1; CDR3 DNA: TGTGCCACCAGTGATCCCGGGACAGAGGCCGGGGAGCTGTTTTTT; CDR3 protein: CATSDPGTEAGELFF
clone size: NA; J gene: TRBJ2-2; CDR3 length: 13; D gene: NA; V gene: TRBV11-2; CDR3 DNA: TGTGCCAGCAGGGCAGGGTTAACCGGGGAGCTGTTTTTT; CDR3 protein: CASRAGLTGELFF
clone size: NA; J gene: TRBJ2-7; CDR3 length: 15; D gene: TRBD2; V gene: TRBV18; CDR3 DNA: TGTGCCAGCTCACCCCGGGCTAGCGGGAGCTACGAGCAGTACTTC; CDR3 protein: CASSPRASGSYEQYF
clone size: once; J gene: TRBJ2-7; CDR3 length: 12; D gene: NA; V gene: TRBV28; CDR3 DNA: TGTGCCAGCGGAGGGGAGCTGGGCGAGCAGTACTTC; CDR3 protein: CASGGELGEQYF
clone size: NA; J gene: TRBJ1-1; CDR3 length: 13; D gene: NA; V gene: TRBV6-5; CDR3 DNA: TGTGCCAGCAGTTACCAGGGTTGGACTGAAGCTTTCTTT; CDR3 protein: CASSYQGWTEAFF
clone size: NA; J gene: TRBJ2-1; CDR3 length: 15; D gene: TRBD2; V gene: TRBV11-1; CDR3 DNA: TGTGCCAGCAAACTGGGGACTAGCGGGAGCTATGAGCAGTTCTTC; CDR3 protein: CASKLGTSGSYEQFF
clone size: NA; J gene: TRBJ1-5; CDR3 length: 16; D gene: TRBD1; V gene: TRBV19; CDR3 DNA: TGTGCCAGTAGTATATACAGGGGGACAGGGAATCAGCCCCAGCATTTT; CDR3 protein: CASSIYRGTGNQPQHF
clone size: few; J gene: TRBJ2-5; CDR3 length: 20; D gene: TRBD2; V gene: TRBV7-3; CDR3 DNA: TGTGCCAGCAGCTTGTCACCCAGTCCCCTTGGTAGCGGGGGGGAAGAGACCCAGTACTTC; CDR3 protein: CASSLSPSPLGSGGEETQYF
clone size: NA; J gene: TRBJ2-5; CDR3 length: 13; D gene: NA; V gene: TRBV7-9; CDR3 DNA: TGTGCCAGCAGCTTCGGGGGAATAGAGACCCAGTACTTC; CDR3 protein: CASSFGGIETQYF
clone size: NA; J gene: TRBJ1-2; CDR3 length: 14; D gene: NA; V gene: TRBV5-6; CDR3 DNA: TGTGCCAGCAGCTTGGGGAGCGTTTACTATGGCTACACCTTC; CDR3 protein: CASSLGSVYYGYTF
clone size: NA; J gene: TRBJ1-1; CDR3 length: 15; D gene: NA; V gene: TRBV12-5; CDR3 DNA: TGTGCTAGTGGTTTGTTGGCAGGCCAGAACACTGAAGCTTTCTTT; CDR3 protein: CASGLLAGQNTEAFF
clone size: NA; J gene: TRBJ2-7; CDR3 length: 13; D gene: TRBD1; V gene: TRBV19; CDR3 DNA: TGTGCCAGTAGTATCGACAGGGGAGGCGAGCAGTACTTC; CDR3 protein: CASSIDRGGEQYF
clone size: many; J gene: TRBJ2-1; CDR3 length: 12; D gene: NA; V gene: TRBV5-4; CDR3 DNA: TGTGCCAGCAGCTTGGACAGGGATGAGCAGTTCTTC; CDR3 protein: CASSLDRDEQFF
clone size: NA; J gene: TRBJ2-7; CDR3 length: 16; D gene: NA; V gene: TRBV19; CDR3 DNA: TGTGCCAGTAGTAACGTGGTGCAGGGGTTTTCCGTCGAGCAGTACTTC; CDR3 protein: CASSNVVQGFSVEQYF
clone size: NA; J gene: TRBJ1-1; CDR3 length: 13; D gene: NA; V gene: TRBV19; CDR3 DNA: TGTGCCAGTAGTATGGGCCAGGGACTCGCAGCTTTCTTT; CDR3 protein: CASSMGQGLAAFF
clone size: NA; J gene: TRBJ2-5; CDR3 length: 15; D gene: TRBD2; V gene: TRBV7-2; CDR3 DNA: TGTGCCAGCAGCTTAGCGTCTAGCGGGATAGGGACCCAGTACTTC; CDR3 protein: CASSLASSGIGTQYF